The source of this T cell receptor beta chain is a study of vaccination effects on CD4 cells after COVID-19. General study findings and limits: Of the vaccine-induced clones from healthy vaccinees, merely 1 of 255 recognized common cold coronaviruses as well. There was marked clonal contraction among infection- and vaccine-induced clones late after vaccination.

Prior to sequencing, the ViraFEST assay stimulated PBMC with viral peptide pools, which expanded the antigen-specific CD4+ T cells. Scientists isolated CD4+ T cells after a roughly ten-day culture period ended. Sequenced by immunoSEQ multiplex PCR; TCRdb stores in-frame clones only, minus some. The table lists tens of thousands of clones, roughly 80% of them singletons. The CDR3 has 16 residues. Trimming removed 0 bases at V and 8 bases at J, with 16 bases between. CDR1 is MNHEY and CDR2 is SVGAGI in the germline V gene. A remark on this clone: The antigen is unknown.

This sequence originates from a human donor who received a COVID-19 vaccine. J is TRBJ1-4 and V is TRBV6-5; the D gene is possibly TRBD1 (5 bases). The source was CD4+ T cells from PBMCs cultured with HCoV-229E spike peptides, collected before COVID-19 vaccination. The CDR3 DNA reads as TGTGCCAGCAGTTACTCGGGAGTCCAGGGCAAGGAAAAACTGTTTTTT. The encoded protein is CASSYSGVQGKEKLFF.